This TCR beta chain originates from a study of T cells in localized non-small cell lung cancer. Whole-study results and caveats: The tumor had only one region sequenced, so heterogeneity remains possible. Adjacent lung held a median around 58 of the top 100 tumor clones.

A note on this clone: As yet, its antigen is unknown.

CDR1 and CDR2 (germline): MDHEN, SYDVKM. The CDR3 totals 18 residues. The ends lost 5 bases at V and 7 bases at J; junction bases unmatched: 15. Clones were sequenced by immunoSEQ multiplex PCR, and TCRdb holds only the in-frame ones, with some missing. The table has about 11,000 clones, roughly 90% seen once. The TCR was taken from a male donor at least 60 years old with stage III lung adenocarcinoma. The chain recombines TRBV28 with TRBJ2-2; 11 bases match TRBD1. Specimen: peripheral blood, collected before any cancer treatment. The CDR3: CASSPAPGTGGKDGELFF. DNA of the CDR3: TGTGCCAGCAGTCCCGCCCCTGGGACAGGGGGAAAGGACGGGGAGCTGTTTTTT.